This T cell receptor beta chain was sequenced for a study of T cell changes during pregnancy in multiple sclerosis. V was pared by 4 bases and J by 15 bases, with 7 bases of the junction left unmatched. The germline V gene encodes CDR1 MNHNY and CDR2 SVGAGI (reference sequence). This CDR3 is 12 amino acids long. Profiled with immunoSEQ multiplex PCR; TCRdb holds only in-frame clones, not every one. The sample shows roughly 40,000 clones, more than 85% of them seen only once. The specimen was CD4+ T cells from peripheral blood mononuclear cells, collected after pregnancy. The chain employs TRBV6-6 and TRBJ2-1; 9 bases are a match to TRBD2. This sequence originates from a female donor in good health, enrolled as a control in a pregnancy study. CDR3: CASSSSGTSWFF. The CDR3 DNA reads TGTGCCAGCAGTTCTTCCGGGACTAGCTGGTTCTTC.